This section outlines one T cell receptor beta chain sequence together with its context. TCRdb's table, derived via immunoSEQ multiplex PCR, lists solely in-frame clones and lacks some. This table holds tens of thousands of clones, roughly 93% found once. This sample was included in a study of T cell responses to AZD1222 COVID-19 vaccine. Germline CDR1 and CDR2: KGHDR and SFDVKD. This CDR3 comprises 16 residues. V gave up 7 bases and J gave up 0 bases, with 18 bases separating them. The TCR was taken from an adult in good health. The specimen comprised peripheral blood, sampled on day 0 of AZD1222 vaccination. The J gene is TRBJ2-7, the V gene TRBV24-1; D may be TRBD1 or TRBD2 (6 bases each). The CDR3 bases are TGTGCCACCAGCGCCAACGGGGGCTTAAACTCCTACGAGCAGTACTTC. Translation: CATSANGGLNSYEQYF.